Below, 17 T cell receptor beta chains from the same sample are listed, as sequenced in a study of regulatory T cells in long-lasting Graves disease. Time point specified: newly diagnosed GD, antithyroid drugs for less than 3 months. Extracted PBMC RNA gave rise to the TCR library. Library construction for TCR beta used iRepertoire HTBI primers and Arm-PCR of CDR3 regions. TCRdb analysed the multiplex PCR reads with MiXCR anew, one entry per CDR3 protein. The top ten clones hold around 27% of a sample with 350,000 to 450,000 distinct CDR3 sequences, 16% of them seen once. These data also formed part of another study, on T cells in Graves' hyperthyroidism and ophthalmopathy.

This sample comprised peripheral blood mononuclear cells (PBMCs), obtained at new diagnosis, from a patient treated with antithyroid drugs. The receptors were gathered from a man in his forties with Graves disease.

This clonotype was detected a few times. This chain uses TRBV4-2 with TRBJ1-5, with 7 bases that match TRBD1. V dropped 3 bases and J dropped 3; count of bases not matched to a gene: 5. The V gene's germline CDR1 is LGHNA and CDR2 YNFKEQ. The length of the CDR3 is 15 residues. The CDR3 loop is CASSHLDRVNQPQHF. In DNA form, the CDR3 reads TGTGCCAGCAGCCATCTCGACAGGGTCAATCAGCCCCAGCATTTT.

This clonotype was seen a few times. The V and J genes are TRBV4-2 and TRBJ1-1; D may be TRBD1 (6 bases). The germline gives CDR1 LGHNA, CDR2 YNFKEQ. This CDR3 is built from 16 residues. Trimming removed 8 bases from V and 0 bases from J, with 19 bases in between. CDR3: CASHPPGGILNTEAFF. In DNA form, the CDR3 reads TGTGCCAGCCATCCCCCTGGGGGCATCTTGAACACTGAAGCTTTCTTT.

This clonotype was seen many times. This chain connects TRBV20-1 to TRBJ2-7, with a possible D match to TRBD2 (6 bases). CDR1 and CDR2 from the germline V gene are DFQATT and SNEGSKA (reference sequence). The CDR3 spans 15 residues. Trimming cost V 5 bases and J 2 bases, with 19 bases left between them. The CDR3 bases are TGCAGTGCTGAAGAAGGTGGCAGGACTACCTACGAGCAGTACTTC. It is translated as CSAEEGGRTTYEQYF.

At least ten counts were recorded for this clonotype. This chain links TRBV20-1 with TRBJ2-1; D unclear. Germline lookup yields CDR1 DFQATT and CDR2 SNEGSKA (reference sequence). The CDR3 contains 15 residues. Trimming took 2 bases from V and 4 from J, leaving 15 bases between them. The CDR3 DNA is TGCAGTGCTAGAATGACGGGCGGACGATACAATGAGCAGTTCTTC. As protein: CSARMTGGRYNEQFF.

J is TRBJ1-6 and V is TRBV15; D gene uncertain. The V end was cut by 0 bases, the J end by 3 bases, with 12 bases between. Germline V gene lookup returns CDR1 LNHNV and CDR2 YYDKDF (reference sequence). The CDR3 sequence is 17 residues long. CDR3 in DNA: TGTGCCACCAGCAGAGATCCGCCGACAAGCTATAATTCACCCCTCCACTTT. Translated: CATSRDPPTSYNSPLHF.

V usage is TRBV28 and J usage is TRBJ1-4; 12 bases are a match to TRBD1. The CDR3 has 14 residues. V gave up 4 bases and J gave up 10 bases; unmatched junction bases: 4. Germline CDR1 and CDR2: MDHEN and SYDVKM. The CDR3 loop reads CASSSGQGAGKLFF. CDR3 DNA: TGTGCCAGCAGTTCGGGACAGGGGGCGGGAAAACTGTTTTTT.

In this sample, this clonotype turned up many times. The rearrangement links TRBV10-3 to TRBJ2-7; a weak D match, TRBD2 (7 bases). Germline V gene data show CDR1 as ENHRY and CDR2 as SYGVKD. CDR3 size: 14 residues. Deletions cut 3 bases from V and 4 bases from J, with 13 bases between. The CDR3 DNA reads TGTGCCATCAGTGAAGGGGGGGGCGTGTACGAGCAGTACTTC. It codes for CAISEGGGVYEQYF.

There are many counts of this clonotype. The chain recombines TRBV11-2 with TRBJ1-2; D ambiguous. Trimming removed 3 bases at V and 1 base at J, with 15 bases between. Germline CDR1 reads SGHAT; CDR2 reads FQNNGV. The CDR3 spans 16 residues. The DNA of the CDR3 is TGTGCCAGCAGCTTCGGTGGAGTGGGTGATAACTATGGCTACACCTTC. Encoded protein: CASSFGGVGDNYGYTF.

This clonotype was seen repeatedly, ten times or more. The CDR3 DNA reads as TGTGCCAGCAGTGAACCGGGACAGGGGGGCAACGAGCAGTACTTC. This gives the protein CASSEPGQGGNEQYF. The chain joins TRBV6-1 to TRBJ2-7, with TRBD1 identical over 11 bases. Trimming at V came to 2 bases and at J to 5 bases, leaving 5 bases not matched to a gene. Germline-derived CDR1 and CDR2 are MNHNS and SASEGT. This CDR3 has 15 residues.

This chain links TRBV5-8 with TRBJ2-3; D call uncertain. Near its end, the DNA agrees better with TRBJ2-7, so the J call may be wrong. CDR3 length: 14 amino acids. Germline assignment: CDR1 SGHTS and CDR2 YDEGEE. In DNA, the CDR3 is TGTGCCAGCAGCTTGTTAGTCCGGGTCAATGAGCAGTACTTC. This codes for CASSLLVRVNEQYF.

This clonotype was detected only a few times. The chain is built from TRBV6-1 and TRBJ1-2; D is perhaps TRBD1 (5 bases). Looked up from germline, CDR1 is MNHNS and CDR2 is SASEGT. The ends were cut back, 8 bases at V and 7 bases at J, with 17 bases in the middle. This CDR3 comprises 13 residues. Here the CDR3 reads CASGNLRGLGYTF. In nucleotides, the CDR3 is TGTGCCAGCGGGAACCTCCGGGGCCTTGGCTACACCTTC.

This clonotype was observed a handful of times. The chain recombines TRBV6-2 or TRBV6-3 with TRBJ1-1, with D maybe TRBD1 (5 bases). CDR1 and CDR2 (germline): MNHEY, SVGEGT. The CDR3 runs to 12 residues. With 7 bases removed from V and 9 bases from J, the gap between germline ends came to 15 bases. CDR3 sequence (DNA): TGTGCCAGCACCGCGTCCGAGGGGAAAGCTTTCTTT. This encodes CASTASEGKAFF.

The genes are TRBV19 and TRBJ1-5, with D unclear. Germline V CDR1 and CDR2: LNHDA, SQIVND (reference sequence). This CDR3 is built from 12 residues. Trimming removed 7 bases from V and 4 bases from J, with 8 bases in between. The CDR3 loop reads CASTEINQPQHF. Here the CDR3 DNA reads TGTGCCAGTACTGAGATAAATCAGCCCCAGCATTTT.

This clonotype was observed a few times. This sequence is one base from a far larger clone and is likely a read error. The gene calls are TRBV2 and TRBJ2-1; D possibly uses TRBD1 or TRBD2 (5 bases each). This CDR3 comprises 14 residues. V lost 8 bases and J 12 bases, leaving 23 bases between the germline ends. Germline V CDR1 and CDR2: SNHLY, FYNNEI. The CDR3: CASGSPRDHIGQFF. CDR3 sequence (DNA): TGTGCCAGCGGGTCCCCCAGGGACCACATTGGGCAGTTCTTC. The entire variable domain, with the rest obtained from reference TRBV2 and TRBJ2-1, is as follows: EPEVTQTPSHQVTQMGQEVILRCVPISNHLYFYWYRQILGQKVEFLVSFYNNEISEKSEIFDDQFSVERPDGSNFTLKIRSTKLEDSAMYFCASGSPRDHIGQFFGPGTRLTVL.

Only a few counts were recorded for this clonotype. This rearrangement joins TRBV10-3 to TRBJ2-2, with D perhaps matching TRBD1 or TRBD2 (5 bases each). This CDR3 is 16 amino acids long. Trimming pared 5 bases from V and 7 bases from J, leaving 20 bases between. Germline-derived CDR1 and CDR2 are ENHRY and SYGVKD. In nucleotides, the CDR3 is TGTGCCATCAGTCCCCCCCTGAGGGGTTCGGACGGGGAGCTGTTTTTT. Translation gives CAISPPLRGSDGELFF.

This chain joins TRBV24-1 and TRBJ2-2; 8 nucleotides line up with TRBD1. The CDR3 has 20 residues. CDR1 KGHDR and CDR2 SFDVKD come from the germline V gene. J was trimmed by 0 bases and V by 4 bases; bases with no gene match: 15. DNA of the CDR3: TGTGCCACCAGTGAAAGGACAGGGACATACTCCTTCGCGAACACCGGGGAGCTGTTTTTT. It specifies CATSERTGTYSFANTGELFF.

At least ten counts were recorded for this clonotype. The CDR3 bases are TGTGCCAGCAGCCAAACCGAGACAGGGAGTGAAAAACTGTTTTTT. Protein: CASSQTETGSEKLFF. The chain employs TRBV3-1 and TRBJ1-4; TRBD1 matches at 7 bases. J gave up 7 bases and V 2 bases, and 7 bases lay outside the gene matches. Germline CDR1 reads LGHDT; CDR2 reads YNNKEL (reference sequence). There are 15 residues in the CDR3.